The rows below give T cell receptor beta chains drawn from one sample of a study of shared clonotypes between healthy human individuals. The data were produced by immunoSEQ multiplex PCR, yet TCRdb's version contains in-frame clones alone and is incomplete. The table records approximately 2.5 million clones, 93% of them present only once. Sequenced sample: naive CD4+ T cells from PBMCs. These receptors were taken from a young man in good health. Some clones in this sample may be carry-over from other donors' samples. Both conserved end residues are part of each CDR3. The order of the fields is clone size, J gene, D gene, V gene, CDR3 protein, CDR3 DNA. The D gene is left open where the match is weak. Clone size is not always given. Where it is, it says once, few, many or a class for expanded clones.

>once|TRBJ2-5|-|TRBV6-5
CASSPAVSGTQYF
TGTGCCAGCAGTCCCGCCGTTTCAGGGACCCAGTACTTC
>-|TRBJ2-7|TRBD2|TRBV6-1
CASSVTAGGVYEQYF
TGTGCCAGCAGTGTAACAGCGGGAGGGGTTTACGAGCAGTACTTC
>once|TRBJ2-2|-|TRBV30
CAWADRNGELFF
TGTGCCTGGGCCGACAGGAACGGGGAGCTGTTTTTT
>-|TRBJ2-5|-|TRBV6-5
CASSYSPGPYDETQYF
TGTGCCAGCAGTTACTCCCCCGGGCCCTACGACGAGACCCAGTACTTC
>-|TRBJ2-7|TRBD2|TRBV5-4
CASSDTSGGNYEQYF
TGTGCCAGCAGCGATACTAGCGGGGGGAACTACGAGCAGTACTTC
>-|TRBJ1-4|-|TRBV11-1
CASSQRGLSEKLFF
TGTGCCAGCAGCCAAAGGGGTCTGAGTGAAAAACTGTTTTTT
>once|TRBJ2-3|TRBD2|TRBV27
CASSPKPGTSGRWTDTQYF
TGTGCCAGCAGCCCAAAACCCGGGACTAGCGGGAGGTGGACAGATACGCAGTATTTT
>-|TRBJ2-7|TRBD1|TRBV27
CASSTTTLEPGQPYEQYF
TGTGCCAGCAGTACAACCACCCTTGAGCCGGGACAGCCTTACGAGCAGTACTTC
>-|TRBJ2-1|-|TRBV10-3
CATRTDGYNEQFF
TGTGCCACCCGGACAGACGGGTACAATGAGCAGTTCTTC
>-|TRBJ2-7|-|TRBV10-1
CATGTSSYEQYF
TGCGCCACCGGGACATCGTCCTACGAGCAGTACTTC
>-|TRBJ1-2|-|TRBV2
CASTTTATGGYYGYTF
TGTGCCAGCACAACCACTGCCACAGGAGGGTACTATGGCTACACCTTC
>-|TRBJ2-7|-|TRBV6-5
CASSYSRQANYEQYF
TGTGCCAGCAGTTACTCGAGGCAGGCCAACTACGAGCAGTACTTC
>once|TRBJ2-1|-|TRBV5-1
CASSFVPQHVDEQFF
TGCGCCAGCAGCTTTGTTCCCCAGCATGTCGATGAGCAGTTCTTC
>-|TRBJ2-1|TRBD2|TRBV28
CASIPGGPGNEQFF
TGTGCCAGCATCCCGGGAGGGCCGGGTAATGAGCAGTTCTTC
>few|TRBJ1-5|TRBD1|TRBV7-2
CASSLADRGYQPQHF
TGTGCCAGCAGCTTAGCTGACAGGGGTTACCAGCCCCAGCATTTT
>-|TRBJ2-3|TRBD1|TRBV7-3
CASSPGAGGDTQYF
TGTGCCAGCAGCCCCGGGGCAGGGGGTGATACGCAGTATTTT
>-|TRBJ2-1|TRBD2|TRBV9
CASSVEWEGLDEQFF
TGTGCCAGCAGCGTAGAATGGGAGGGCCTTGATGAGCAGTTCTTC
>-|TRBJ2-7|-|TRBV7-9
CASSFFYEQYF
TGTGCCAGCAGCTTTTTTTACGAGCAGTACTTC
>-|TRBJ2-3|TRBD2|TRBV9
CASSVGSGRMGDTQYF
TGTGCCAGCAGCGTAGGAAGCGGGAGAATGGGAGATACGCAGTATTTT
>once|TRBJ2-3|TRBD2|TRBV30
CAWASGITDTQYF
TGTGCCTGGGCTAGCGGGATCACAGATACGCAGTATTTT
>once|TRBJ2-3|TRBD2|TRBV7-2
CASSLAPAGGNTQYF
TGTGCCAGCAGCTTAGCCCCGGCGGGAGGAAATACGCAGTATTTT
>few|TRBJ1-2|-|TRBV20-1
CSRPSAFGYTF
TGCAGTCGCCCCTCGGCGTTTGGCTACACCTTC
>-|TRBJ2-5|-|TRBV5-5
CASSEHPDRLGETQYF
TGTGCCAGCAGCGAACACCCCGACAGGTTGGGGGAGACCCAGTACTTC
>-|TRBJ2-5|TRBD1|TRBV6-5
CASRRDRASETQYF
TGTGCCAGCAGAAGGGACAGGGCTTCGGAGACCCAGTACTTC
>-|TRBJ2-2|TRBD2|TRBV15
CATSRSAAGGHTGELFF
TGTGCCACCAGCAGATCCGCAGCGGGAGGACACACCGGGGAGCTGTTTTTT
>-|TRBJ2-3|-|TRBV6-5
CASRVADSSTDTQYF
TGTGCCAGCAGAGTAGCGGACTCTAGCACAGATACGCAGTATTTT
>-|TRBJ2-2|-|TRBV5-5
CASSSASVTGELFF
TGTGCCAGCAGCTCCGCCTCGGTTACCGGGGAGCTGTTTTTT
>-|TRBJ2-5|-|TRBV5-1
CASRGSHDGLARIETQYF
TGCGCCAGCAGGGGATCCCATGATGGGCTAGCGCGTATAGAGACCCAGTACTTC
>-|TRBJ2-2|-|TRBV11-2
CASSLEGAGTGELFF
TGTGCCAGCAGCTTGGAGGGGGCCGGCACCGGGGAGCTGTTTTTT
>-|TRBJ2-3|-|TRBV2
CASRDSFATQYF
TGTGCCAGCAGGGACAGCTTTGCTACGCAGTATTTT
>-|TRBJ1-2|-|TRBV30
CAWSVRDITNYGYTF
TGTGCCTGGAGTGTACGGGACATAACAAACTATGGCTACACCTTC
>-|TRBJ1-2|-|TRBV7-2
CASSVPGTESRGYTF
TGTGCCAGCAGCGTTCCCGGGACGGAAAGTCGGGGCTACACCTTC
>-|TRBJ2-4|-|TRBV2
CATEEVGSFNIQYF
TGTGCCACAGAGGAGGTGGGCAGTTTTAACATTCAGTACTTC
>-|TRBJ2-7|-|TRBV7-9
CASSLVGRGYEQYF
TGTGCCAGCAGCTTAGTGGGCAGGGGCTACGAGCAGTACTTC
>-|TRBJ2-1|TRBD2|TRBV5-1
CASSAVRPGLAVYNEQFF
TGCGCCAGCAGCGCGGTCCGTCCGGGACTAGCGGTATACAATGAGCAGTTCTTC
>-|TRBJ2-5|-|TRBV30
CAWSGGSGVQETQYF
TGTGCCTGGAGTGGGGGTAGCGGAGTTCAAGAGACCCAGTACTTC
>-|TRBJ2-5|-|TRBV9
CASSVVESETQYF
TGTGCCAGCAGCGTAGTAGAGTCGGAGACCCAGTACTTC
>-|TRBJ2-1|TRBD2|TRBV6-1
CASSGVRREGLSSSYNEQFF
TGTGCCAGCAGTGGCGTTCGGCGGGAGGGTTTGTCGAGCTCCTACAATGAGCAGTTCTTC
>-|TRBJ1-1|TRBD1|TRBV5-4
CASSHSIQGYGAEAFF
TGTGCCAGCAGCCACTCGATACAGGGGTACGGCGCTGAAGCTTTCTTT
>-|TRBJ1-5|TRBD1|TRBV19
CASSFPPGQGQPQHF
TGTGCCAGTAGTTTCCCACCTGGACAGGGTCAGCCCCAGCATTTT
>once|TRBJ1-1|TRBD1|TRBV5-1
CASGGQGLNTEAFF
TGCGCCAGCGGGGGACAGGGACTGAACACTGAAGCTTTCTTT
>once|TRBJ2-2|TRBD2|TRBV5-8
CASKLRTSGRAAGELFF
TGTGCCAGCAAGTTAAGGACTAGCGGGAGAGCGGCCGGGGAGCTGTTTTTT
>-|TRBJ2-3|-|TRBV2
CASSLVWGTDTQYF
TGTGCCAGCAGTTTAGTGTGGGGCACAGATACGCAGTATTTT
>-|TRBJ2-5|TRBD1|TRBV28
CASSSTGTGKETQYF
TGTGCCAGCAGCTCAACCGGGACAGGGAAAGAGACCCAGTACTTC
>-|TRBJ2-5|TRBD1|TRBV14
CASSRSTGQETQYF
TGTGCCAGCAGCCGATCGACAGGGCAAGAGACCCAGTACTTC
>once|TRBJ1-3|-|TRBV2
CASNMDAGNTIYF
TGTGCCAGCAATATGGACGCTGGAAACACCATATATTTT
>-|TRBJ2-7|TRBD1|TRBV10-3
CAIKGGQGTYEQYF
TGTGCCATCAAGGGAGGACAGGGGACCTACGAGCAGTACTTC
>-|TRBJ2-7|TRBD1|TRBV4-3
CASSQEQGGDYEQYF
TGCGCCAGCAGCCAAGAACAGGGGGGAGACTACGAGCAGTACTTC
>-|TRBJ2-3|TRBD2|TRBV7-2
CASSSLAGVADTQYF
TGTGCCAGCAGCTCATTAGCGGGTGTCGCAGATACGCAGTATTTT
>-|TRBJ2-1|-|TRBV5-6
CASSSRMGLRNEQFF
TGTGCCAGCAGCTCTCGAATGGGGCTGCGGAATGAGCAGTTCTTC
>-|TRBJ1-2|TRBD1|TRBV30
CAWSLATGYGYTF
TGTGCCTGGAGTTTGGCGACAGGGTATGGCTACACCTTC
>-|TRBJ2-1|TRBD2|TRBV5-1
CASSLGEGSYNEQFF
TGCGCCAGCAGCTTGGGGGAGGGGTCCTACAATGAGCAGTTCTTC
>-|TRBJ2-3|-|TRBV27
CASTLWGEWASTDTQYF
TGTGCCAGCACCCTTTGGGGGGAGTGGGCTAGCACAGATACGCAGTATTTT
>-|TRBJ2-7|TRBD2|TRBV27
CASSSGLAGAYEQYF
TGTGCCAGCAGTTCGGGACTAGCGGGAGCCTACGAGCAGTACTTC
>-|TRBJ2-7|-|TRBV27
CASSIGSPLYEQYF
TGTGCCAGCAGCATCGGAAGTCCCCTCTACGAGCAGTACTTC
>-|TRBJ2-3|-|TRBV7-2
CASSPRISTDTQYF
TGTGCCAGCAGCCCTCGGATCAGCACAGATACGCAGTATTTT
>-|TRBJ2-7|-|TRBV11-2
CASSPRRDGEQYF
TGTGCCAGCAGCCCCAGACGGGATGGCGAGCAGTACTTC
>-|TRBJ2-2|-|TRBV5-5
CASTYTGELFF
TGTGCCAGCACCTACACCGGGGAGCTGTTTTTT
>-|TRBJ2-1|TRBD2|TRBV5-5
CASSLGAGVEQFF
TGTGCCAGCAGCTTGGGGGCGGGAGTTGAGCAGTTCTTC
>-|TRBJ2-2|TRBD2|TRBV5-8
CASSSGLAGTNTGELFF
TGTGCCAGCAGCTCGGGACTAGCGGGGACGAACACCGGGGAGCTGTTTTTT